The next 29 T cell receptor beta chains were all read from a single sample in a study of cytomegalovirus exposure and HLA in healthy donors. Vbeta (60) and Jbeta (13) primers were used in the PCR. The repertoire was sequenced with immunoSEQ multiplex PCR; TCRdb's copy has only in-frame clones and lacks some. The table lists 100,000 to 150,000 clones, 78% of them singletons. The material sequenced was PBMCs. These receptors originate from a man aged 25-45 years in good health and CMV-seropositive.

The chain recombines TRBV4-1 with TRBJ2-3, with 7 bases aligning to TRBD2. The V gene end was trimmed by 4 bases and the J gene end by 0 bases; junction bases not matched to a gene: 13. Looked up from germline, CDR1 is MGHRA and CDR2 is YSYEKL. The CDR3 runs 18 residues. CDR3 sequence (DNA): TGCGCCAGCAGCCCAATTCTGGGGGGGACGCCGAGCACAGATACGCAGTATTTT. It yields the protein CASSPILGGTPSTDTQYF.

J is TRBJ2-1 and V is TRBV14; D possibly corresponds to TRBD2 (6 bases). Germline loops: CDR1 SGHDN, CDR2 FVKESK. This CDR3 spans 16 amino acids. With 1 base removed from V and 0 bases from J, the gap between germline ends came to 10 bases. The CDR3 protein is CASSQVDGSSYNEQFF. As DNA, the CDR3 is TGTGCCAGCAGCCAAGTGGACGGGAGCTCCTACAATGAGCAGTTCTTC.

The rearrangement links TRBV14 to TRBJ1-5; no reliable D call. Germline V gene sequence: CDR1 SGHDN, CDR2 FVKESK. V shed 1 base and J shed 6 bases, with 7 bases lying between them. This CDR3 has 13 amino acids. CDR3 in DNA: TGTGCCAGCAGCCAAGGGCTAGCTCAGCCCCAGCATTTT. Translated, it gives CASSQGLAQPQHF. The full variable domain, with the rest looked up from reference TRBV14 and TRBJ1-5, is EAGVTQFPSHSVIEKGQTVTLRCDPISGHDNLYWYRRVMGKEIKFLLHFVKESKQDESGMPNNRFLAERTGGTYSTLKVQPAELEDSGVYFCASSQGLAQPQHFGDGTRLSIL.

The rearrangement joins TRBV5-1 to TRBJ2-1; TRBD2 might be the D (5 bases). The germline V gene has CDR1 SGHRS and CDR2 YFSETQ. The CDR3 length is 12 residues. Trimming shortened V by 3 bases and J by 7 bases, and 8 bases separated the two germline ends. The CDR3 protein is CASSSRRNEQFF. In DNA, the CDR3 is TGCGCCAGCAGCTCCCGGAGGAATGAGCAGTTCTTC.

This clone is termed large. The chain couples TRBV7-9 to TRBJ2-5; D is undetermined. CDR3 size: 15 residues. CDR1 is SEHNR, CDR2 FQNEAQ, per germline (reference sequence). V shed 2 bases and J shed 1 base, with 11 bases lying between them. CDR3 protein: CASSLSQLSQETQYF. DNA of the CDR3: TGTGCCAGCAGCTTATCGCAACTGAGCCAAGAGACCCAGTACTTC.

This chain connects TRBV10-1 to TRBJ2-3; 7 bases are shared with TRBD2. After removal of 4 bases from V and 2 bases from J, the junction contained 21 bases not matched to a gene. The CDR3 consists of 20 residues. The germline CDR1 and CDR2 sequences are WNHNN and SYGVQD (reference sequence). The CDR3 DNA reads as TGCGCCAGCAGTGGTTCCCCCGGGACTACTATCCCTTCCCCCACAGATACGCAGTATTTT. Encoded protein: CASSGSPGTTIPSPTDTQYF.

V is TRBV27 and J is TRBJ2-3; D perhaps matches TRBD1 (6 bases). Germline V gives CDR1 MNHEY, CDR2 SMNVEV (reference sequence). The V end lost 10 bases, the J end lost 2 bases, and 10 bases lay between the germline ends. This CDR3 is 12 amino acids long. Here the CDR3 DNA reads TGTGCCACCACAGGGACCACAGATACGCAGTATTTT. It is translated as CATTGTTDTQYF.

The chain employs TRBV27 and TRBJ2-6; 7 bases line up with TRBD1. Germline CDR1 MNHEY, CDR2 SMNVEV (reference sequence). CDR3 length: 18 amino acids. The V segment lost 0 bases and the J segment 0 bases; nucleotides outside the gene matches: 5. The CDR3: CASSLSGTVLSGANVLTF. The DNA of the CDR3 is TGTGCCAGCAGTTTATCCGGGACAGTGCTCTCTGGGGCCAACGTCCTGACTTTC.

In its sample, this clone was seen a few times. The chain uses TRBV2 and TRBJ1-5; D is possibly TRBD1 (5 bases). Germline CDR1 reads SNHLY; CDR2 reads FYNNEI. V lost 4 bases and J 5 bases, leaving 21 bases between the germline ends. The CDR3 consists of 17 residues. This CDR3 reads CASSGPPGGSSYQPQHF. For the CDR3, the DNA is TGTGCCAGCAGTGGGCCCCCCGGGGGGTCGTCATATCAGCCCCAGCATTTT. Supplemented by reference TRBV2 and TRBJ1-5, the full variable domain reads EPEVTQTPSHQVTQMGQEVILRCVPISNHLYFYWYRQILGQKVEFLVSFYNNEISEKSEIFDDQFSVERPDGSNFTLKIRSTKLEDSAMYFCASSGPPGGSSYQPQHFGDGTRLSIL.

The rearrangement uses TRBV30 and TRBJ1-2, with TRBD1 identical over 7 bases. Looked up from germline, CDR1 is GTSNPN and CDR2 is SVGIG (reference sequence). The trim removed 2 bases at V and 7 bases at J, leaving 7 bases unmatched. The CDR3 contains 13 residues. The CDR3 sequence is CAWSRDRVPGYTF. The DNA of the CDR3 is TGTGCCTGGAGTCGAGACAGGGTACCTGGCTACACCTTC.

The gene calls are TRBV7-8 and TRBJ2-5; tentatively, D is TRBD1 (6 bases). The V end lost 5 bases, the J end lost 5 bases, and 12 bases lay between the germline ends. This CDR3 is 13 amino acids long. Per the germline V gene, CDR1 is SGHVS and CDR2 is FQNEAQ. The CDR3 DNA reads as TGTGCCAGCAGCGTCACAGGGTGGGAGACCCAGTACTTC. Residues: CASSVTGWETQYF.

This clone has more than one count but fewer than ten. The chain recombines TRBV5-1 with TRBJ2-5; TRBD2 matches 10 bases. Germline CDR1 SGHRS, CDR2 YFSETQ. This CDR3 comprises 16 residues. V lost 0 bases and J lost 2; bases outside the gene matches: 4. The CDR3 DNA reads TGCGCCAGCAGCTTGGGTCCAGCGGGAGGGCAAGAGACCCAGTACTTC. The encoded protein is CASSLGPAGGQETQYF.

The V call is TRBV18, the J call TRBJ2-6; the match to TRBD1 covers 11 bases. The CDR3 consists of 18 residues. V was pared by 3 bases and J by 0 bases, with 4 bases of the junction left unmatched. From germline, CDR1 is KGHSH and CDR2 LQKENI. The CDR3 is CASSPPGTGGSGANVLTF. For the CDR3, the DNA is TGTGCCAGCTCACCGCCCGGGACAGGGGGCTCTGGGGCCAACGTCCTGACTTTC.

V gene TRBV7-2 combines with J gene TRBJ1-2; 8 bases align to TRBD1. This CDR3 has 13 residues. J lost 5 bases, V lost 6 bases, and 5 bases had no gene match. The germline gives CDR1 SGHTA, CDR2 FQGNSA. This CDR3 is CASRSTGVYGYTF. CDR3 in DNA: TGTGCCAGCAGATCGACAGGGGTGTATGGCTACACCTTC.

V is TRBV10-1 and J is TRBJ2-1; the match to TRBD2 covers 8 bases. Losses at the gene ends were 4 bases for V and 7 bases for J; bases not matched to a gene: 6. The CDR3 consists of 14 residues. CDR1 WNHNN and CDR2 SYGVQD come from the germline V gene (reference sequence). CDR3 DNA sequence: TGCGCCAGCAGTGCGGGAGGGTCCGGGAATGAGCAGTTCTTC. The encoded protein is CASSAGGSGNEQFF.

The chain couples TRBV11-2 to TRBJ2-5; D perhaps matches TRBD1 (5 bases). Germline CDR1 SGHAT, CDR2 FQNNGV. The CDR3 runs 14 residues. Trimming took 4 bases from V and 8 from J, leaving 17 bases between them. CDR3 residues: CASSSVTGTATQYF. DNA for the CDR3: TGTGCCAGCAGCTCAGTCACAGGAACGGCTACCCAGTACTTC. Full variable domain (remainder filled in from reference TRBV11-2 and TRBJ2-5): EAGVAQSPRYKIIEKRQSVAFWCNPISGHATLYWYQQILGQGPKLLIQFQNNGVVDDSQLPKDRFSAERLKGVDSTLKIQPAKLEDSAVYLCASSSVTGTATQYFGPGTRLLVL.

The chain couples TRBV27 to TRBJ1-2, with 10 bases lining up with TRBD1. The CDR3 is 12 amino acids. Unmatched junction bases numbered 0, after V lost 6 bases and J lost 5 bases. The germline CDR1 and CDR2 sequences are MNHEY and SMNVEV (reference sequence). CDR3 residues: CASRDRGYGYTF. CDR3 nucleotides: TGTGCCAGCAGGGACAGGGGGTATGGCTACACCTTC.

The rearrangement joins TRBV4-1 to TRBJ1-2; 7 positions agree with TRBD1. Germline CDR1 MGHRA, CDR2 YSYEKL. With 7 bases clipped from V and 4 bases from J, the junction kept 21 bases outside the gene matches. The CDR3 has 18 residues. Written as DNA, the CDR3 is TGCGCCAGCAACCCACGGGTACAGGGGACCACTCAGATCTATGGCTACACCTTC. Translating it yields CASNPRVQGTTQIYGYTF.

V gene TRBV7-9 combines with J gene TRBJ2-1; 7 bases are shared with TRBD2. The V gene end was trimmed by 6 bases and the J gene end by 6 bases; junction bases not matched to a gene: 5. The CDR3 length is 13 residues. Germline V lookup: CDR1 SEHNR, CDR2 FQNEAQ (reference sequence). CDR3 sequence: CASRSWEGNEQFF. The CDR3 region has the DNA TGTGCCAGCAGATCGTGGGAGGGCAATGAGCAGTTCTTC.

Here the CDR3 reads CASSVGGLADYNEQFF. For the CDR3, the DNA is TGTGCCAGCAGCGTAGGCGGACTAGCGGATTACAATGAGCAGTTCTTC. V gene TRBV9 combines with J gene TRBJ2-1; TRBD2 aligns across 10 bases. The V gene end was trimmed by 0 bases and the J gene end by 4 bases; junction bases not matched to a gene: 4. Germline V lookup: CDR1 SGDLS, CDR2 YYNGEE. CDR3 length equals 16 residues.

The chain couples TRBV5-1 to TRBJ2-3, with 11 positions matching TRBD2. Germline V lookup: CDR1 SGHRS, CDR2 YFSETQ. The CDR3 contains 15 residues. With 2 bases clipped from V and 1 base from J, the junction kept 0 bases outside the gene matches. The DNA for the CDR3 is TGCGCCAGCAGCTTACTAGCGGGAGGCACAGATACGCAGTATTTT. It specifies CASSLLAGGTDTQYF.

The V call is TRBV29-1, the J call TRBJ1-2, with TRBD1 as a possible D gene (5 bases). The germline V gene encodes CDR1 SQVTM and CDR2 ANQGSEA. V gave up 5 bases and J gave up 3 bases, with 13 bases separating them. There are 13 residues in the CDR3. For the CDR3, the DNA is TGCAGCGTTATGGGAGGAGGGGACTATGGCTACACCTTC. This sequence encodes CSVMGGGDYGYTF.

In DNA form, the CDR3 reads TGCGCCAGCAGCCAATCACTAGCGGGGTTCTCCTACGAGCAGTACTTC. This codes for CASSQSLAGFSYEQYF. V gene TRBV4-3 combines with J gene TRBJ2-7; 10 positions match TRBD2. The CDR3 totals 16 residues. Germline trimming cut 2 bases from V and 0 bases from J; bases unmatched to any gene: 4. Per the germline V gene, CDR1 is LGHNA and CDR2 is YSLEER.

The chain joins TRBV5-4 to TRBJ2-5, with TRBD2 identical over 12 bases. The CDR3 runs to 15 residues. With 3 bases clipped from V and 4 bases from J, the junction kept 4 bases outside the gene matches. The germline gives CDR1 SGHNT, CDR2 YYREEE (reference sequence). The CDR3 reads CASSWELAGGETQYF. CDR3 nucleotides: TGTGCCAGCAGCTGGGAACTAGCGGGGGGAGAGACCCAGTACTTC.

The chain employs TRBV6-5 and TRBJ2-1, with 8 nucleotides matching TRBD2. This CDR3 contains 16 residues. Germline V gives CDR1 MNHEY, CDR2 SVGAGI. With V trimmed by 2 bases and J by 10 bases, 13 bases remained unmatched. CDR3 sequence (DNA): TGTGCCAGCAGTTACATTGGTAGCGGGATGGATGAAGAGCAGTTCTTC. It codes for CASSYIGSGMDEEQFF.

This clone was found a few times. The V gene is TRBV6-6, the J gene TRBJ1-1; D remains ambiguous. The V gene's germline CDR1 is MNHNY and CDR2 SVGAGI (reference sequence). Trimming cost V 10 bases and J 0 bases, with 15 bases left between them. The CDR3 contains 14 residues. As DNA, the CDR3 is TGTGCCACCCTCCGCTTACTACTGAACACTGAAGCTTTCTTT. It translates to CATLRLLLNTEAFF.

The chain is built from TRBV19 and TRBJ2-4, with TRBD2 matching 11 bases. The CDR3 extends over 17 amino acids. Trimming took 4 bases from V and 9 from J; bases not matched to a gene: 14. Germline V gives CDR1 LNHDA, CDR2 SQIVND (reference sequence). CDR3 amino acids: CASSTHKVAGGLGIQYF. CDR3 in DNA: TGTGCCAGTAGTACCCACAAGGTAGCGGGAGGGCTCGGCATTCAGTACTTC.

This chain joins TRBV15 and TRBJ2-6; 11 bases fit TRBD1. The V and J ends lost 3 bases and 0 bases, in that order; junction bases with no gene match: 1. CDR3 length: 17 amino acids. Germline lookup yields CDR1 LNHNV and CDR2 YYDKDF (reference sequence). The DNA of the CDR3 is TGTGCCACCAGCAGGGACAGGGGGCCCTCTGGGGCCAACGTCCTGACTTTC. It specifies CATSRDRGPSGANVLTF.

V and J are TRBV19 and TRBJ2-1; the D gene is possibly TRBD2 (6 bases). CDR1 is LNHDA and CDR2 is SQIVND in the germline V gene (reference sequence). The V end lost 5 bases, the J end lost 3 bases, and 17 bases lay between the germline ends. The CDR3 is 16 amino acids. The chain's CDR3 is CASSEPGGVVYNEQFF. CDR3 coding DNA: TGTGCCAGTAGTGAGCCGGGCGGGGTTGTCTACAATGAGCAGTTCTTC.